This TCR beta chain came from a study of CD8 T cells in ankylosing spondylitis. Findings and caveats of the study: Certain motif variants had earlier been reported in reactive arthritis synovial fluid and blood. A motif of roughly 8 highly homologous TCR beta variants was seen as apparently characteristic of ankylosing spondylitis blood. According to the report, clones linked to the disease were significantly enriched in matched synovial fluid samples taken from ankylosing spondylitis patients.

This clonotype was observed many times. The antigen remains unidentified. 5'-RACE, quantitative and with molecular barcodes, yielded the TCR beta libraries. TCRdb recomputed calls from the 5' RACE reads with MiXCR, one row per CDR3 protein. The table has roughly 280,000 distinct CDR3 sequences, 20% seen once. The sample was blood, either unsorted or a sorted T cell fraction (not recorded which). This TCR was recovered from a male donor with ankylosing spondylitis or in good health (not recorded which).

The CDR3 here is CSVGAGGPAGNTIYF. The CDR3 DNA is TGCAGCGTTGGAGCAGGGGGTCCCGCTGGAAACACCATATATTTT. This chain links TRBV29-1 with TRBJ1-3; 7 bases are a match to TRBD1. Losses at the gene ends were 4 bases for V and 2 bases for J; bases not matched to a gene: 8. This CDR3 is 15 amino acids long. Germline V gene lookup returns CDR1 SQVTM and CDR2 ANQGSEA.